This T cell receptor beta chain emerged from a study of blood T cell repertoires in COVID-19. At the level of the study: PBMCs, B-cell-depleted T cells, or T cells were the source of the cDNA or gDNA that made up the material.

Original handling: It was from reference gene primer amplification that nucleated cell counts were estimated. The data were produced by immunoSEQ multiplex PCR, yet TCRdb's version contains in-frame clones alone and is incomplete. For V, J and clone size, that table is used; D and trimming come from the DNA. This sample has about 28,000 clones, with 87% found just once. This CDR3 is built from 13 residues. CDR1 MNHEY and CDR2 SVGAGI come from the germline V gene. V lost 6 bases and J lost 5; bases outside the gene matches: 1. The gene calls are TRBV6-5 and TRBJ1-6; 7 bases agree with TRBD1. Input material: peripheral blood. This receptor was taken from a man aged 55 to 69 with active COVID-19. The CDR3 DNA is TGTGCCAGCAGCGGGACAGATAATTCACCCCTCCACTTT. Translating it yields CASSGTDNSPLHF.